The present TCR beta chain was sequenced within a study of cytomegalovirus exposure and HLA in healthy donors. Study results and caveats: After further analysis at a later stage, 16,951 TCR beta sequences were associated with HLA alleles at 0.05 false discovery rate.

The PCR used 60 Vbeta and 13 Jbeta primers. TCRdb's table, derived via immunoSEQ multiplex PCR, lists solely in-frame clones and lacks some. The data contain approximately 200,000 clones, around 77% of them singletons. Trimming took 7 bases from V and 11 from J; bases not matched to a gene: 11. The CDR3 is 13 amino acids. In germline, CDR1 is LNHDA, CDR2 SQIVND (reference sequence). Points on this clone: The antigen remains undetermined.

V and J are TRBV19 and TRBJ1-1; 9 bases are a match to TRBD1. The specimen sequenced was PBMCs. The sequence was collected from a man aged 30-40 years in good health and CMV-seronegative. The CDR3 loop reads CASKVPGQGKAFF. The CDR3 DNA is TGTGCCAGTAAGGTCCCGGGACAGGGTAAGGCTTTCTTT.